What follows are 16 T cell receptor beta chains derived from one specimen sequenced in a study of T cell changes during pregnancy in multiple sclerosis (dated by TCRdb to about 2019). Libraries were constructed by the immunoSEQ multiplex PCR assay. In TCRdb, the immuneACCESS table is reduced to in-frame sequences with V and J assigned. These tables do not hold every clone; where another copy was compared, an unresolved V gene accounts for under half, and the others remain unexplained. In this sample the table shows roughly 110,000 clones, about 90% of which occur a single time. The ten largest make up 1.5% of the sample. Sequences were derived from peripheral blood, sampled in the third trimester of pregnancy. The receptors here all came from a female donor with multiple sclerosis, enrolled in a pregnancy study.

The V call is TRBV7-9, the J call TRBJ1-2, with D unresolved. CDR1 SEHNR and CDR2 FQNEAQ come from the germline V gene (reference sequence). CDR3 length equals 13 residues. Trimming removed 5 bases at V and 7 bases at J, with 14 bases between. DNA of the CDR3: TGTGCCAGCAGCCGAGACCGGGTCTCTGGCTACACCTTC. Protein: CASSRDRVSGYTF.

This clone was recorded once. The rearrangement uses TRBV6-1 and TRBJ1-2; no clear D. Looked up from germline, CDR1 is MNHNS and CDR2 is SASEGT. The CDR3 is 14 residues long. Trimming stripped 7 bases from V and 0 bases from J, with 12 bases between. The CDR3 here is CASKSVVSNYGYTF. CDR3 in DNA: TGTGCCAGCAAGTCAGTCGTCTCTAACTATGGCTACACCTTC.

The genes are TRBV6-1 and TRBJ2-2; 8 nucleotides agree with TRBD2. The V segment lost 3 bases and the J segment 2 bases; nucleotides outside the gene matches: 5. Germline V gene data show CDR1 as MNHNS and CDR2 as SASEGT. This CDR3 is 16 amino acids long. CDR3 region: CASSELAGINTGELFF. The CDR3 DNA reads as TGTGCCAGCAGTGAGTTAGCGGGAATAAACACCGGGGAGCTGTTTTTT.

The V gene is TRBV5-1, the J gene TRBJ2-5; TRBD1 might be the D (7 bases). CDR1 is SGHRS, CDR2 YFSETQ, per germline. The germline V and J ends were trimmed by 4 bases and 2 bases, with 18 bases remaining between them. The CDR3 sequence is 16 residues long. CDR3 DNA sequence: TGCGCCAGCAGCCTCCCCGCGGGACAGAGTCAAGAGACCCAGTACTTC. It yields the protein CASSLPAGQSQETQYF.

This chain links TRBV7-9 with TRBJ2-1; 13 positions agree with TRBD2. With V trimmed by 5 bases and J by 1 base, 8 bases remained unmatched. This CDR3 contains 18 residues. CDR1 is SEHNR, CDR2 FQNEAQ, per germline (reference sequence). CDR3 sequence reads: CASSPGTSGTWSYNEQFF. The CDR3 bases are TGTGCCAGCAGCCCAGGGACTAGCGGGACATGGTCCTACAATGAGCAGTTCTTC.

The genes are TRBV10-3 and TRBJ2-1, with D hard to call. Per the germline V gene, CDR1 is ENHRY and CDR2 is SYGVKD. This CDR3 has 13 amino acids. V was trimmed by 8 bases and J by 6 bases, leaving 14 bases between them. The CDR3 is CAIVQEPFNEQFF. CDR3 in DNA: TGTGCCATCGTTCAGGAACCCTTCAATGAGCAGTTCTTC.

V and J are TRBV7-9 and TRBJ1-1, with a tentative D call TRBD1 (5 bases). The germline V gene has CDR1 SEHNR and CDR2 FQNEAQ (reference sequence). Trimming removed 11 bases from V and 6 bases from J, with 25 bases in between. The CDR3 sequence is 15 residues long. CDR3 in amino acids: CALQGDGGEVAEAFF. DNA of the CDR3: TGTGCCTTACAAGGGGATGGGGGGGAGGTAGCTGAAGCTTTCTTT.

The CDR3 spells CASSRLAGTRETQYF. The CDR3 bases are TGCGCCAGCAGCCGACTAGCGGGAACTCGGGAGACCCAGTACTTC. This chain connects TRBV5-1 to TRBJ2-5; 11 positions agree with TRBD2. Germline V gene sequence: CDR1 SGHRS, CDR2 YFSETQ. The CDR3 contains 15 residues. The V gene end was trimmed by 4 bases and the J gene end by 5 bases; junction bases not matched to a gene: 7.

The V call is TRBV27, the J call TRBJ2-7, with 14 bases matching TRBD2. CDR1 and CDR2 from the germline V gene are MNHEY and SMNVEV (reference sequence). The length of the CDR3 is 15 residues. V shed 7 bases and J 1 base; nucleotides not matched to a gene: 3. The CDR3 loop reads CASTGTSGRSYEQYF. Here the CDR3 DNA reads TGTGCCAGCACCGGGACTAGCGGGAGATCCTACGAGCAGTACTTC.

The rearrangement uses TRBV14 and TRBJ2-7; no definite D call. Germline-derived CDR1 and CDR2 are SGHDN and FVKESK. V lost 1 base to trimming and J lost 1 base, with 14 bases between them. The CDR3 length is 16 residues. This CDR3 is CASSQGLGVRSYEQYF. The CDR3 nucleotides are TGTGCCAGCAGCCAAGGGTTGGGTGTGAGGTCCTACGAGCAGTACTTC.

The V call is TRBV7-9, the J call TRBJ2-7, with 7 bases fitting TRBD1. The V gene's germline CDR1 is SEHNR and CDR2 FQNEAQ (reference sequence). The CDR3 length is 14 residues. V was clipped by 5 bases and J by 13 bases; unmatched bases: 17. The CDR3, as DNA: TGTGCCAGCAGCCACAGGACAGGCCCCTCTTTGGTCTACTTC. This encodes CASSHRTGPSLVYF.

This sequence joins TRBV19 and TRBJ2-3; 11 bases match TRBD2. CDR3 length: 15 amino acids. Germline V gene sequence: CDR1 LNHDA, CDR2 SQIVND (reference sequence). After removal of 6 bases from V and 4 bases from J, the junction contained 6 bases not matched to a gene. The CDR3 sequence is CASSLAGGLADTQYF. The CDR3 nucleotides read TGTGCCAGTAGCTTAGCGGGAGGGCTCGCAGATACGCAGTATTTT.

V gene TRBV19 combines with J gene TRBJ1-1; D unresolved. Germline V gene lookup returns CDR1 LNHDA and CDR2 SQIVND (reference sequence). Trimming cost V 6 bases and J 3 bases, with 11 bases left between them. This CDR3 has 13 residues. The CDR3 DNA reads TGTGCCAGTAGAAATAGGGAGGACACTGAAGCTTTCTTT. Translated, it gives CASRNREDTEAFF.

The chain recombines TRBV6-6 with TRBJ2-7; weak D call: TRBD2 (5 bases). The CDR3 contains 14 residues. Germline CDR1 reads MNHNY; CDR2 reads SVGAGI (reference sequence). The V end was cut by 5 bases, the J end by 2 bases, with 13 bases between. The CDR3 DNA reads TGTGCCAGCAGTAGCCGGACTTCCCCCTACGAGCAGTACTTC. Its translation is CASSSRTSPYEQYF.

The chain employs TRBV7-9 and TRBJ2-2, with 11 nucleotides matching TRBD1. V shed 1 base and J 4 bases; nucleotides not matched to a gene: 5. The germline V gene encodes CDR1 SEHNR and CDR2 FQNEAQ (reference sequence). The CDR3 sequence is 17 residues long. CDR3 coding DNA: TGTGCCAGCAGCTTAGGGACAGGGGGCGCGTTCACCGGGGAGCTGTTTTTT. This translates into CASSLGTGGAFTGELFF.

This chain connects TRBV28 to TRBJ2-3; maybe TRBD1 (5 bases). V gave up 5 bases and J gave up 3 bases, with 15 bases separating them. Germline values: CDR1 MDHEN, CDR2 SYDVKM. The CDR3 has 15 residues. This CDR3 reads CASSKGVSGTDTQYF. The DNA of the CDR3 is TGTGCCAGCAGTAAAGGGGTCTCAGGGACAGATACGCAGTATTTT. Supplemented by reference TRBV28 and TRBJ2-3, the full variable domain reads DVKVTQSSRYLVKRTGEKVFLECVQDMDHENMFWYRQDPGLGLRLIYFSYDVKMKEKGDIPEGYSVSREKKERFSLILESASTNQTSMYLCASSKGVSGTDTQYFGPGTRLTVL.